Listed below are T cell receptor beta chains from one sample, sequenced in a study of T cells in Graves' hyperthyroidism and ophthalmopathy. TCRdb re-analysed the multiplex PCR reads in MiXCR, keeping a single row per CDR3 protein. The data contain 300,000 to 450,000 distinct CDR3 sequences, 15% to 20% of them singletons. The material sequenced was blood. The source of these receptors is a woman aged 40 to 55 with Graves' ophthalmopathy. The CDR3 runs from the conserved cysteine through the conserved F or W. The D gene is left open where the match is weak. Size is stated for part of the rows, as once, few or many counts, or as a class when the clone is expanded.

abundance,v_gene,d_gene,j_gene,CDR3nt,CDR3aa
many,TRBV4-3,TRBD2,TRBJ2-5,TGCGCCAGCAGCCAAGATCGACTCCTGGGGCTAGCGGGAGAAGAGACCCAGTACTTC,CASSQDRLLGLAGEETQYF
-,TRBV20-1,-,TRBJ2-2,TGCAGTGCTATAGCGAGGAAGCCACTAGCAGCAACCGGGGAGCTGTTTTTT,CSAIARKPLAATGELFF
few,TRBV6-5,-,TRBJ1-1,TGTGCCAGCAGTTACTCTGGGAGTGGCACTGAAGCTTTCTTT,CASSYSGSGTEAFF
many,TRBV28,-,TRBJ1-5,TGTGCCAGCAGTCTCTCGGGGGGGAGCAATCAGCCCCAGCATTTT,CASSLSGGSNQPQHF
many,TRBV20-1,-,TRBJ2-7,TGCAGTGCCCCCCGGGACCCGGGCTACGAGCAGTACTTC,CSAPRDPGYEQYF
many,TRBV5-1,TRBD1,TRBJ2-7,TGCGCCAGCAGCTGGGGACAGTCTGAGCAGTACTTC,CASSWGQSEQYF
-,TRBV19,-,TRBJ1-1,TGTGCCAGTAGCACATACCCCGACGGCACTGAAGCTTTCTTT,CASSTYPDGTEAFF
few,TRBV3-1,TRBD1,TRBJ2-2,TGTGCCAGTAACAGGGGCGAGGGCGGGGAGCTGTTTTTT,CASNRGEGGELFF
many,TRBV5-1,TRBD2,TRBJ2-5,TGCGCCAGCAGGGGAGGGTTCGTGGAGACCCAGTACTTC,CASRGGFVETQYF
many,TRBV28,-,TRBJ2-7,TGTGCCAGCGGAATCACAGGCCTAATTTCCTACGAGCAGTACTTC,CASGITGLISYEQYF
many,TRBV6-1,-,TRBJ2-7,TGTGCCAGCAGTGGAGCTGCCCCCTACGAGCAGTACTTC,CASSGAAPYEQYF
many,TRBV6-5,TRBD1,TRBJ1-1,TGTGCCAGCAGTTCTAGGACAGGGCTGAACACTGAAGCTTTCTTT,CASSSRTGLNTEAFF
many,TRBV12-3/TRBV12-4,TRBD1,TRBJ1-2,TGTGCCTGCACCAACAGGGGGCTTAATGGCTACACCTTC,CACTNRGLNGYTF
-,TRBV6-5,-,TRBJ1-2,TGTGCCAGCAGTTACTTCCGGACGGACGGAACTTTTGGCTACACCTTC,CASSYFRTDGTFGYTF
many,TRBV5-6,TRBD1,TRBJ1-1,TGTGCCAGCAGCTTGGCGATACAGGGGGCGAGTGAAGCTTTCTTT,CASSLAIQGASEAFF
many,TRBV20-1,-,TRBJ1-2,TGCAGTGCTAGGTGGGGTAACTATGGCTACACCTTC,CSARWGNYGYTF
many,TRBV12-3/TRBV12-4,-,TRBJ2-7,TGTGCCAGCAGTATAAGAAACTTCTACGAGCAGTACTTC,CASSIRNFYEQYF
many,TRBV2,TRBD1,TRBJ1-5,TGTGCCAGCAGCGAGAATACAGGGGTGGCACATCAGCCCCAGCATTTT,CASSENTGVAHQPQHF
many,TRBV5-1,-,TRBJ1-1,TGCGCCAGCAGCTTGGGTGGGATGCAGGGTGAAGCTTTCTTT,CASSLGGMQGEAFF